The 16 T cell receptor beta chains in this list originate from one sample, sequenced in a study of beta chain features in type 1 diabetes. Study-wide findings and caveats: Significant though moderate, a shortening of TCRB CDR3s appeared in all four CD4+ subsets of Type 1 diabetes patients.

For these TCRs, the target antigens are not known. Investigators reverse transcribed all isolated RNA, so they sequenced expressed TCRB transcripts. Measured with immunoSEQ multiplex PCR; TCRdb has only the in-frame clones, and not every one. The table has more than 250,000 clones, approximately 15% seen once. Sequencing was performed on naive CD4+ T cells from blood. The receptor source for this set is a man aged 25-45 years with type 1 diabetes.

The rearrangement uses TRBV2 and TRBJ2-7, with 7 bases fitting TRBD2. Germline values: CDR1 SNHLY, CDR2 FYNNEI. With 8 bases clipped from V and 6 bases from J, the junction kept 13 bases outside the gene matches. The CDR3 sequence is 14 residues long. In nucleotides, the CDR3 is TGTGCCAGCGGGGGGAGAGGCGGGAGAGGCGAGCAGTACTTC. Translation: CASGGRGGRGEQYF. Full variable domain (outside the CDR3, taken from reference TRBV2 and TRBJ2-7): EPEVTQTPSHQVTQMGQEVILRCVPISNHLYFYWYRQILGQKVEFLVSFYNNEISEKSEIFDDQFSVERPDGSNFTLKIRSTKLEDSAMYFCASGGRGGRGEQYFGPGTRLTVT.

This clone was recorded a few times. The chain uses TRBV18 and TRBJ2-3, with TRBD2 identical over 12 bases. V lost 11 bases to trimming and J lost 6 bases; unmatched junction nucleotides: 15. The germline V gene has CDR1 KGHSH and CDR2 LQKENI. The CDR3 is made up of 16 amino acids. The CDR3 DNA sequence: TGTGCCGGGGCTGCAGGACTAGCGGGAACCGGTGATACGCAGTATTTT. Amino acid sequence: CAGAAGLAGTGDTQYF.

This clone was observed a handful of times. This sequence joins TRBV5-6 and TRBJ2-7; D is ambiguous. V lost 5 bases to trimming and J lost 6 bases, with 12 bases between them. The CDR3 consists of 12 residues. Germline CDR1 is SGHDT and CDR2 is YYEEEE. CDR3 sequence (DNA): TGTGCCAGCAGGTACTACACCAGCGAGCAGTACTTC. Amino acids: CASRYYTSEQYF. Filled out from reference TRBV5-6 and TRBJ2-7, the complete variable domain reads DAGVTQSPTHLIKTRGQQVTLRCSPKSGHDTVSWYQQALGQGPQFIFQYYEEEERQRGNFPDRFSGHQFPNYSSELNVNALLLGDSALYLCASRYYTSEQYFGPGTRLTVT.

This clone has only a few counts. This chain connects TRBV2 to TRBJ1-1; the match to TRBD1 covers 10 bases. The CDR3 length is 14 residues. V dropped 10 bases and J dropped 2; count of bases not matched to a gene: 7. Per germline, CDR1 SNHLY and CDR2 FYNNEI. The CDR3 DNA follows: TGTGCCACCGCCAGGGACAGGGGAAACACTGAAGCTTTCTTT. Its translation is CATARDRGNTEAFF.

This clone was counted a few times. The gene calls are TRBV7-2 and TRBJ1-2; the D is unclear. Deletions cut 7 bases from V and 3 bases from J, with 12 bases between. Germline values: CDR1 SGHTA, CDR2 FQGNSA. CDR3 size: 13 residues. The CDR3 region has the DNA TGTGCCAGCACGACCGACACCTACTATGGCTACACCTTC. It codes for CASTTDTYYGYTF.

The rearrangement links TRBV18 to TRBJ2-7; possibly TRBD1 for D (7 bases). This CDR3 has 13 amino acids. Trimming took 6 bases from V and 3 from J, leaving 12 bases between them. The germline V gene encodes CDR1 KGHSH and CDR2 LQKENI. CDR3 sequence: CASSRDRFYEQYF. CDR3 in DNA: TGTGCCAGCTCGCGGGACAGATTCTACGAGCAGTACTTC. Together with reference TRBV18 and TRBJ2-7, the CDR3 gives the full variable domain: NAGVMQNPRHLVRRRGQEARLRCSPMKGHSHVYWYRQLPEEGLKFMVYLQKENIIDESGMPKERFSAEFPKEGPSILRIQQVVRGDSAAYFCASSRDRFYEQYFGPGTRLTVT.

The rearrangement joins TRBV15 to TRBJ2-2, with 12 bases that match TRBD2. The trim removed 5 bases at V and 6 bases at J, leaving 13 bases unmatched. The CDR3 loop spans 18 amino acids. Germline V gene lookup returns CDR1 LNHNV and CDR2 YYDKDF (reference sequence). In DNA form, the CDR3 reads TGTGCCACCAGCGGGGGACTAGCGGGTCCGCCCTTTTCCGGGGAGCTGTTTTTT. Protein: CATSGGLAGPPFSGELFF.

There are a few counts of this clone. The chain has TRBV6-6 and TRBJ2-4; the D gene is possibly TRBD2 (5 bases). Germline-derived CDR1 and CDR2 are MNHNY and SVGAGI (reference sequence). Trimming shortened V by 5 bases and J by 0 bases, and 8 bases separated the two germline ends. CDR3 length: 14 residues. CDR3 coding DNA: TGTGCCAGCAGTAACGGAGGAGCCAAAAACATTCAGTACTTC. Translation: CASSNGGAKNIQYF.

With respect to this clone: The sample has other DNA sequences that encode this CDR3 too. The chain combines TRBV28 with TRBJ1-2; D uncertain. Germline CDR1 MDHEN, CDR2 SYDVKM. V lost 2 bases and J lost 4, with 5 bases in between. CDR3 size: 12 residues. This CDR3 is CASSLRGYGYTF. The CDR3 DNA follows: TGTGCCAGCAGTTTAAGAGGCTATGGCTACACCTTC.

The rearrangement uses TRBV7-2 and TRBJ2-5, with D tentatively TRBD2 (5 bases). This CDR3 has 14 amino acids. Germline V gives CDR1 SGHTA, CDR2 FQGNSA. Trimming took off 5 bases at V and 1 base at J, with 11 bases between the two ends. CDR3 sequence (DNA): TGTGCCAGCAGCCCACCGGGATCCCAAGAGACCCAGTACTTC. It translates to CASSPPGSQETQYF.

This clone was counted a few times. The chain uses TRBV2 and TRBJ1-2, with 7 bases lining up with TRBD1. J was trimmed by 4 bases and V by 3 bases; bases with no gene match: 5. The CDR3 contains 14 residues. Per the germline V gene, CDR1 is SNHLY and CDR2 is FYNNEI. CDR3 nucleotides: TGTGCCAGCAGTGAGCCGGACAGGATCTATGGCTACACCTTC. This translates into CASSEPDRIYGYTF.

The V and J genes are TRBV4-3 and TRBJ1-2; D is ambiguous. The V end lost 1 base, the J end lost 3 bases, and 9 bases lay between the germline ends. The CDR3 runs to 14 residues. CDR1 LGHNA and CDR2 YSLEER come from the germline V gene. CDR3 DNA: TGCGCCAGCAGCCAAGGTTGGGAGTACTATGGCTACACCTTC. Translating it yields CASSQGWEYYGYTF.

The V call is TRBV29-1, the J call TRBJ2-7; 9 positions match TRBD1. This CDR3 is 14 amino acids long. Germline CDR1 and CDR2: SQVTM and ANQGSEA. Germline trimming cut 3 bases from V and 2 bases from J; bases unmatched to any gene: 5. Here the CDR3 reads CSVDPGTGTYEQYF. CDR3 coding DNA: TGCAGCGTTGATCCCGGGACAGGGACCTACGAGCAGTACTTC.

This chain uses TRBV29-1 with TRBJ2-5; 7 bases are a match to TRBD1. The length of the CDR3 is 12 residues. The germline CDR1 and CDR2 sequences are SQVTM and ANQGSEA. The V gene end was trimmed by 7 bases and the J gene end by 4 bases; junction bases not matched to a gene: 6. CDR3 DNA sequence: TGCAGCGGGAAATCAGGGGGAGAGACCCAGTACTTC. It encodes CSGKSGGETQYF.

This clone was detected only a few times. The rearrangement joins TRBV5-1 to TRBJ2-1; D not certain. The V and J ends lost 2 bases and 7 bases respectively, with 10 bases between them. The CDR3 runs to 13 residues. The germline gives CDR1 SGHRS, CDR2 YFSETQ. The CDR3 nucleotides read TGCGCCAGCAGCTTCTCGGGTTCGAATGAGCAGTTCTTC. Protein product: CASSFSGSNEQFF.

This clone has a handful of counts. This chain joins TRBV18 and TRBJ2-3, with 9 bases that match TRBD2. CDR1 KGHSH and CDR2 LQKENI come from the germline V gene. The J segment lost 5 bases and the V segment lost 3 bases, leaving 6 bases of the junction unmatched. The CDR3 contains 15 residues. This CDR3 is CASSPPGLAGDTQYF. The CDR3 bases are TGTGCCAGCTCACCGCCGGGACTAGCTGGAGATACGCAGTATTTT.